This entry lists 28 T cell receptor beta chains sequenced from one sample in a study of blood T cell repertoires in COVID-19 (TCRdb year 2020). Library method: the immunoSEQ multiplex PCR assay. TCRdb provides this immuneACCESS table in a form limited to in-frame rearrangements. Some clones are lacking; in checked studies, under half of them reflect an unresolved V gene, and why the rest are absent is not known. The sample has hundreds of thousands of clones on record, around 90% of them singletons. About 0.74% of the sample is held by the ten biggest clonotypes. Input material: peripheral blood. All receptors come from a woman aged 25-40 years with acute or convalescent COVID-19.

The V call is TRBV7-2, the J call TRBJ2-7, with a tentative D call TRBD2 (5 bases). The V gene's germline CDR1 is SGHTA and CDR2 FQGNSA. The CDR3 covers 15 residues. V lost 1 base and J 3 bases, leaving 13 bases between the germline ends. For the CDR3, the DNA is TGTGCCAGCAGCTTAGTGTCCGGACTCAGCTACGAGCAGTACTTC. Amino acids: CASSLVSGLSYEQYF.

The rearrangement joins TRBV7-3 to TRBJ2-2; 7 nucleotides line up with TRBD1. Per the germline V gene, CDR1 is SGHTA and CDR2 is FQGTGA. V was clipped by 4 bases and J by 5 bases; unmatched bases: 10. The CDR3 consists of 16 residues. In DNA form, the CDR3 reads TGTGCCAGCAGCTCATCCGGGACAGTAGTGACCGGGGAGCTGTTTTTT. Protein product: CASSSSGTVVTGELFF.

The chain combines TRBV27 with TRBJ2-7; tentatively, D is TRBD1 (6 bases). This CDR3 contains 11 residues. V was pared by 4 bases and J by 11 bases, with 12 bases between. Per germline, CDR1 MNHEY and CDR2 SMNVEV (reference sequence). CDR3: CASSSAGVKYF. CDR3 nucleotides: TGTGCCAGCAGTTCAGCAGGGGTGAAGTACTTC.

This rearrangement joins TRBV27 to TRBJ1-1; 11 bases fit TRBD1. The V gene's germline CDR1 is MNHEY and CDR2 SMNVEV (reference sequence). Trimming cost V 4 bases and J 3 bases; bases outside gene matches: 4. CDR3 length: 15 amino acids. Written as DNA, the CDR3 is TGTGCCAGCAGTTCATGGACAGGGGGCGACACTGAAGCTTTCTTT. It translates to CASSSWTGGDTEAFF.

The V call is TRBV6-2 or TRBV6-3, the J call TRBJ2-5, with D possibly TRBD1 on 5 matching bases. V was cut by 5 bases and J by 7 bases, with 17 bases left in between. The CDR3 sequence is 14 residues long. Germline V gene lookup returns CDR1 MNHEY and CDR2 SVGEGT. The DNA for the CDR3 is TGTGCCAGCAGTCCCCCCCAGGGCGGTTTGACCCAGTACTTC. Translation: CASSPPQGGLTQYF.

This chain uses TRBV11-2 with TRBJ2-5, with 8 bases fitting TRBD2. V shed 3 bases, J shed 5 bases, and the junction held 8 bases outside the gene matches. The CDR3 is made up of 15 amino acids. The germline V gene has CDR1 SGHAT and CDR2 FQNNGV. The CDR3 DNA follows: TGTGCCAGCAGCTTCGTCGGGAGGGCCGAGGAGACCCAGTACTTC. This translates into CASSFVGRAEETQYF.

The chain links TRBV13 to TRBJ2-7, with D maybe TRBD2 (5 bases). Trimming pared 5 bases from V and 2 bases from J, leaving 16 bases between. The length of the CDR3 is 15 residues. Germline V gene lookup returns CDR1 PRHDT and CDR2 FYEKMQ (reference sequence). The CDR3 DNA is TGTGCCAGCAGCGGGATAGTCGGGGTAGCCTACGAGCAGTACTTC. It yields the protein CASSGIVGVAYEQYF.

V is TRBV6-5 and J is TRBJ2-7, with TRBD2 matching over 8 bases. From germline, CDR1 is MNHEY and CDR2 SVGAGI. The J segment lost 3 bases and the V segment lost 8 bases, leaving 6 bases of the junction unmatched. The CDR3 loop spans 13 amino acids. DNA of the CDR3: TGTGCCAGCTCCGGGACTAGTCTCTACGAGCAGTACTTC. It is translated as CASSGTSLYEQYF.

This sequence joins TRBV7-2 and TRBJ2-3; 11 positions match TRBD2. Losses at the gene ends were 1 base for V and 3 bases for J; bases not matched to a gene: 9. The CDR3 is 18 amino acids. Germline-derived CDR1 and CDR2 are SGHTA and FQGNSA. In nucleotides, the CDR3 is TGTGCCAGCAGCTTAGGTAGCGGGAGGGCCGGTAGGACAGATACGCAGTATTTT. Its translation: CASSLGSGRAGRTDTQYF.

The genes are TRBV11-3 and TRBJ2-1; unclear D gene. V was shortened by 4 bases and J by 7 bases, with 8 bases between the two germline ends. Germline V gene lookup returns CDR1 SGHNT and CDR2 YENEEA. The CDR3 spans 12 residues. The CDR3 here is CASSSQQNEQFF. The CDR3 nucleotides are TGTGCCAGCAGCTCACAACAAAATGAGCAGTTCTTC.

The rearrangement joins TRBV5-6 to TRBJ2-7, with D possibly matching TRBD1 (6 bases). CDR1 is SGHDT, CDR2 YYEEEE, per germline. This CDR3 has 14 residues. The V end was cut by 4 bases, the J end by 2 bases, with 13 bases between. CDR3 protein: CASSQTGHTYEQYF. The DNA for the CDR3 is TGTGCCAGCAGCCAAACGGGACACACCTACGAGCAGTACTTC.

This clone was seen only a few times. The chain joins TRBV19 to TRBJ2-1, with 8 bases that match TRBD2. V trimming: 3 bases; J trimming: 2 bases; junction bases outside the gene matches: 12. This CDR3 spans 18 amino acids. Germline assignment: CDR1 LNHDA and CDR2 SQIVND (reference sequence). The CDR3 DNA follows: TGTGCCAGTAGTATGTTTTCAGCGGGGGTGCTTACCTACAATGAGCAGTTCTTC. The encoded protein is CASSMFSAGVLTYNEQFF.

The genes are TRBV11-2 and TRBJ2-3; 7 bases align to TRBD1. CDR1 SGHAT and CDR2 FQNNGV come from the germline V gene. The CDR3 spans 15 residues. Trimming cost V 5 bases and J 2 bases; bases outside gene matches: 7. The CDR3, as DNA: TGTGCCAGCAGCCCCTATGGACAGGCCACAGATACGCAGTATTTT. Translating gives CASSPYGQATDTQYF.

The chain combines TRBV5-4 with TRBJ2-3, with 9 nucleotides matching TRBD2. J lost 0 bases, V lost 10 bases, and 9 bases had no gene match. The CDR3 loop spans 15 amino acids. Germline V gene lookup returns CDR1 SGHNT and CDR2 YYREEE (reference sequence). Here the CDR3 reads CACGGTSSSTDTQYF. The DNA for the CDR3 is TGTGCCTGCGGGGGGACTAGCAGCAGCACAGATACGCAGTATTTT.

The chain carries TRBV24-1 and TRBJ2-3; 9 positions agree with TRBD1. CDR1 is KGHDR, CDR2 SFDVKD, per germline. The V gene end was trimmed by 4 bases and the J gene end by 3 bases; junction bases not matched to a gene: 10. There are 17 residues in the CDR3. CDR3 nucleotide sequence: TGTGCCACCAGTGAGCCACCGGGACAGGGTGGAACAGATACGCAGTATTTT. Its translation: CATSEPPGQGGTDTQYF.

This sequence joins TRBV2 and TRBJ2-7; TRBD2 aligns across 13 bases. The CDR3 is 15 amino acids. J was trimmed by 3 bases and V by 6 bases; bases with no gene match: 5. Looked up from germline, CDR1 is SNHLY and CDR2 is FYNNEI. CDR3 sequence: CASRPGLAGYYEQYF. CDR3 coding DNA: TGTGCCAGCAGGCCGGGACTAGCGGGATACTACGAGCAGTACTTC.

V and J are TRBV5-1 and TRBJ2-6; TRBD1 matches at 7 bases. Germline trimming cut 4 bases from V and 1 base from J; bases unmatched to any gene: 2. The germline gives CDR1 SGHRS, CDR2 YFSETQ. The CDR3 loop spans 15 amino acids. The CDR3 region is CASSIQGSGANVLTF. The CDR3 DNA follows: TGCGCCAGCAGCATACAGGGGTCTGGGGCCAACGTCCTGACTTTC.

The chain recombines TRBV19 with TRBJ2-2; 9 bases match TRBD2. V trimming: 5 bases; J trimming: 3 bases; junction bases outside the gene matches: 7. The CDR3 loop spans 16 amino acids. Per germline, CDR1 LNHDA and CDR2 SQIVND (reference sequence). CDR3 sequence (DNA): TGTGCCAGTAGTTTGGGTAGCGGGAGCCACACCGGGGAGCTGTTTTTT. It encodes CASSLGSGSHTGELFF.

As DNA, the CDR3 is TGTGCCAGCAGTGATTGGGCGGGGATCGCCTACAATGAGCAGTTCTTC. This encodes CASSDWAGIAYNEQFF. The chain recombines TRBV2 with TRBJ2-1; D possibly corresponds to TRBD2 (6 bases). Trimming took 3 bases from V and 2 from J, leaving 14 bases between them. CDR3 length: 16 amino acids. CDR1 is SNHLY, CDR2 FYNNEI, per germline.

The CDR3, as DNA: TGTGCCAGCAGCTCGAGCGAGACCCAGTACTTC. Protein: CASSSSETQYF. The chain couples TRBV11-2 to TRBJ2-5; unclear D gene. Germline CDR1 SGHAT, CDR2 FQNNGV. V lost 4 bases and J 5 bases, leaving 5 bases between the germline ends. CDR3 length: 11 amino acids.

The chain's CDR3 is CASSFEGGEQYF. The DNA of the CDR3 is TGTGCCAGCAGTTTCGAAGGAGGCGAGCAGTACTTC. The chain carries TRBV6-5 and TRBJ2-7, with D perhaps TRBD2 (5 bases). V lost 4 bases to trimming and J lost 6 bases, with 10 bases between them. Germline V lookup: CDR1 MNHEY, CDR2 SVGAGI. This CDR3 is built from 12 residues.

The CDR3 region has the DNA TGTGCCAGCAGTTGGACAGGGCCCTACAATGAGCAGTTCTTC. Its translation: CASSWTGPYNEQFF. The chain combines TRBV27 with TRBJ2-1, with TRBD1 matching over 8 bases. Trimming removed 4 bases from V and 2 bases from J; junction bases left unmatched: 1. Germline V CDR1 and CDR2: MNHEY, SMNVEV (reference sequence). CDR3 size: 14 residues.

CDR3 amino acids: CASSLVGTSGANTGELFF. In nucleotides, the CDR3 is TGTGCCAGCAGCTTAGTAGGCACTAGCGGAGCGAACACCGGGGAGCTGTTTTTT. V gene TRBV7-2 combines with J gene TRBJ2-2, with 8 bases matching TRBD2. Germline assignment: CDR1 SGHTA and CDR2 FQGNSA. J lost 0 bases, V lost 1 base, and 7 bases had no gene match. The CDR3 is 18 amino acids.

The J gene is TRBJ2-2, the V gene TRBV10-3; TRBD1 matches 10 bases. The junction had 11 bases not matched to a gene; V was cut back by 11 bases and J by 5 bases. This CDR3 is 15 amino acids long. From germline, CDR1 is ENHRY and CDR2 SYGVKD. The CDR3 is CAVPSGTGVTGELFF. In DNA form, the CDR3 reads TGTGCCGTCCCCTCCGGGACAGGGGTTACCGGGGAGCTGTTTTTT.

The chain joins TRBV13 to TRBJ2-1; the match to TRBD2 covers 8 bases. CDR1 and CDR2 (germline): PRHDT, FYEKMQ (reference sequence). Unmatched junction bases numbered 7, after V lost 0 bases and J lost 3 bases. CDR3 length: 17 residues. The CDR3 region is CASSLGRVLAGYNEQFF. The DNA for the CDR3 is TGTGCCAGCAGCTTAGGTAGGGTGCTAGCGGGCTACAATGAGCAGTTCTTC.

This clone came up once. The rearrangement joins TRBV27 to TRBJ1-1, with TRBD1 as a possible D gene (5 bases). This CDR3 is built from 11 residues. Germline V gene lookup returns CDR1 MNHEY and CDR2 SMNVEV (reference sequence). Trimming took off 7 bases at V and 7 bases at J, with 10 bases between the two ends. CDR3 residues: CASTWGDEAFF. In DNA form, the CDR3 reads TGTGCCAGCACCTGGGGGGATGAAGCTTTCTTT.

CDR3 sequence reads: CASSPGGPVYNEQFF. The CDR3 DNA reads TGTGCCAGCAGCCCAGGAGGGCCTGTGTACAATGAGCAGTTCTTC. This rearrangement joins TRBV5-4 to TRBJ2-1; tentative D call: TRBD2 (6 bases). From germline, CDR1 is SGHNT and CDR2 YYREEE (reference sequence). CDR3 length: 15 residues. V dropped 4 bases and J dropped 4 bases, with 15 bases sitting between them.

The chain links TRBV27 to TRBJ2-7, with D possibly matching TRBD1 (5 bases). CDR1 and CDR2 (germline): MNHEY, SMNVEV (reference sequence). The CDR3 totals 15 residues. The germline V and J ends were trimmed by 1 base and 4 bases, with 14 bases remaining between them. CDR3 in amino acids: CASSLFGHPNYEQYF. CDR3 DNA: TGTGCCAGCAGTTTATTTGGACACCCTAATTACGAGCAGTACTTC.